This note documents a single T cell receptor beta chain sequence. What it recognizes is unknown. The CDR3 is 13 residues long. Trimming removed 6 bases from V and 3 bases from J; junction bases left unmatched: 4. CDR1 and CDR2 (germline): MRHNA, SNTAGT. The source of the sample is a study of response to subunit inactivated influenza vaccine. From the RT-PCR reads, TCRdb called clonotypes with MiXCR, one entry per CDR3 protein. Among hundreds of thousands of distinct CDR3 sequences, about 25% were seen once, and the ten largest hold about 1.9%. Whole-study results and caveats: The authors suggested that every seasonal influenza vaccination recruits few new T cells.

Sample: CD4+ T cells sorted from PBMCs, taken about 5 days after vaccination. V usage is TRBV6-4 and J usage is TRBJ1-1; 7 nucleotides align to TRBD1. The clonotype was recovered from a man over 45 who received an inactivated influenza vaccine. CDR3 DNA sequence: TGTGCCAGCAGACGACAGGGTGACACTGAAGCTTTCTTT. This sequence encodes CASRRQGDTEAFF.